This entry concerns a single T cell receptor beta chain. In each sample, 10^5 or so TCR templates were assayed. Data came from immunoSEQ multiplex PCR; TCRdb stores just in-frame clones and leaves some out. The table records 87,000 or so clones, 75% to 90% of them present only once. This entry is derived from a study of siplizumab effects on memory and regulatory T cells. This CDR3 is 13 amino acids long. Germline CDR1 is ENHRY and CDR2 is SYGVKD. The V gene lost 8 bases and the J gene lost 4 bases, with 14 bases spanning the gap. Sample: CD4+ T cells sorted from blood. The clonotype comes from a human donor in good health. V usage is TRBV10-3 and J usage is TRBJ1-1; D gene uncertain. The CDR3 here is CAIHEVPGTEAFF. CDR3 DNA: TGTGCCATCCATGAGGTTCCCGGCACTGAAGCTTTCTTT.